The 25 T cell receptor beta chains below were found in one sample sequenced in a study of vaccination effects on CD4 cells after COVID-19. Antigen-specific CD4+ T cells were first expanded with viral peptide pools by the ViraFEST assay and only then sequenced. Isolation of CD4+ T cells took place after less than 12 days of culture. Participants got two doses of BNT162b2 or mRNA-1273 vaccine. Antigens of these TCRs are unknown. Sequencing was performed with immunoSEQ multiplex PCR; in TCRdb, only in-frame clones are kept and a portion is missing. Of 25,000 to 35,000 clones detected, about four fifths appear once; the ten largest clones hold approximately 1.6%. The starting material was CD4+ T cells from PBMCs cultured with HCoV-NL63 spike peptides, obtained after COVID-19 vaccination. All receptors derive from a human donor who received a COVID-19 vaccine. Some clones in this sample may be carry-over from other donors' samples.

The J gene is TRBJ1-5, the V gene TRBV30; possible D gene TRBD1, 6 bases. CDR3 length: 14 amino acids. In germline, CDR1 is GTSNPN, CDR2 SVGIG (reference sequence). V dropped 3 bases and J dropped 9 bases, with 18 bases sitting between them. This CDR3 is CAWRDSRSSRPQHF. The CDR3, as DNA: TGTGCCTGGAGGGACAGCAGATCTTCGCGGCCCCAGCATTTT.

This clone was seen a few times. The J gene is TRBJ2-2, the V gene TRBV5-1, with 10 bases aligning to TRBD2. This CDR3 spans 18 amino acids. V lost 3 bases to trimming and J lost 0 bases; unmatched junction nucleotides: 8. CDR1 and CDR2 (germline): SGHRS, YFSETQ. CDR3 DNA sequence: TGCGCCAGCAGCTCGATACTTAGCGGGGGGTCGAACACCGGGGAGCTGTTTTTT. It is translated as CASSSILSGGSNTGELFF.

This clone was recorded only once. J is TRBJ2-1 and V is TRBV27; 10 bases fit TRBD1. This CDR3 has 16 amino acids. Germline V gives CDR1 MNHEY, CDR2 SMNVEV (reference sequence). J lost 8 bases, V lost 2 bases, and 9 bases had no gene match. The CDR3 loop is CASSLRWDRGSDEQFF. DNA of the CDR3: TGTGCCAGCAGTTTAAGATGGGACAGGGGATCGGATGAGCAGTTCTTC.

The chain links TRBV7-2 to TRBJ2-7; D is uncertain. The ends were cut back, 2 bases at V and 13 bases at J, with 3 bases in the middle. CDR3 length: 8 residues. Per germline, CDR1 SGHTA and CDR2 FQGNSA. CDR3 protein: CASSLNYV. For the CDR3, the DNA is TGTGCCAGCAGCTTAAACTACGTC.

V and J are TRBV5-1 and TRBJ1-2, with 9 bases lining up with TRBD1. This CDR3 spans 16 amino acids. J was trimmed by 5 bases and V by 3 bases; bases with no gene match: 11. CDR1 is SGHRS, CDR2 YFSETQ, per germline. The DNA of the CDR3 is TGCGCCAGCAGCTCCACCCAGGGACAGGGTAAATATGGCTACACCTTC. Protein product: CASSSTQGQGKYGYTF. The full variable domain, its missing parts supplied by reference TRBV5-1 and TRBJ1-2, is KAGVTQTPRYLIKTRGQQVTLSCSPISGHRSVSWYQQTPGQGLQFLFEYFSETQRNKGNFPGRFSGRQFSNSRSEMNVSTLELGDSALYLCASSSTQGQGKYGYTFGSGTRLTVV.

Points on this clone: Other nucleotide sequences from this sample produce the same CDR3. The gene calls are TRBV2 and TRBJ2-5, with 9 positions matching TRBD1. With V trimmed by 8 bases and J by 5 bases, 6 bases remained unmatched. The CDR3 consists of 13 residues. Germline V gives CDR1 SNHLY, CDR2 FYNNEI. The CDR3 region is CASRDRVGETQYF. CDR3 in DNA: TGTGCCAGCCGGGACAGGGTTGGGGAGACCCAGTACTTC.

The CDR3: CASIMSGGINEQFF. DNA of the CDR3: TGTGCCAGCATCATGTCCGGGGGAATCAATGAGCAGTTCTTC. The chain employs TRBV28 and TRBJ2-1; maybe TRBD2 (6 bases). The ends were cut back, 7 bases at V and 6 bases at J, with 16 bases in the middle. The CDR3 runs 14 residues. CDR1 and CDR2 from the germline V gene are MDHEN and SYDVKM.

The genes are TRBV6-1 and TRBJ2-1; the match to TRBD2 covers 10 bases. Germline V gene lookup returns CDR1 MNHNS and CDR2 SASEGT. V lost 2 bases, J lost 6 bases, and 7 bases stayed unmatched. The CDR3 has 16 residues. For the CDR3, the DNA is TGTGCCAGCAGTGAACGTGGACTAGCGGTAAGCAATGAGCAGTTCTTC. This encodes CASSERGLAVSNEQFF.

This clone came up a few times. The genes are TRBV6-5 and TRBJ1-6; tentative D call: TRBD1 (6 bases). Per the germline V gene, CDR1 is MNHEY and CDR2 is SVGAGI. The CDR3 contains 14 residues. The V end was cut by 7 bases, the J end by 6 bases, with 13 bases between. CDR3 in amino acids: CASKEDSTNSPLHF. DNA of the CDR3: TGTGCCAGCAAGGAGGACAGTACTAATTCACCCCTCCACTTT.

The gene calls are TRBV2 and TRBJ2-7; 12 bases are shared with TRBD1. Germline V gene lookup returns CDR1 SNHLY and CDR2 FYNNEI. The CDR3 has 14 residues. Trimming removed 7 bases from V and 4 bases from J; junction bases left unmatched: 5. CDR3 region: CASTRDRGPYEQYV. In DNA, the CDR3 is TGTGCCAGCACTAGGGACAGGGGGCCGTACGAGCAGTACGTC.

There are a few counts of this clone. The chain's CDR3 is CASSQAGSGNTIYF. CDR3 DNA sequence: TGTGCCAGCAGCCAAGCAGGGTCTGGAAACACCATATATTTT. The chain uses TRBV3-1 (or the pseudogene TRBV3-2) and TRBJ1-3; TRBD1 might be the D (5 bases). Trimming stripped 1 base from V and 1 base from J, with 5 bases between. Germline CDR1 is LGHDT and CDR2 is YNNKEL (reference sequence). This CDR3 spans 14 amino acids.

The CDR3 here is CAWGAALGEKLFF. The CDR3 bases are TGTGCCTGGGGGGCGGCCCTGGGTGAAAAACTGTTTTTT. The chain recombines TRBV30 with TRBJ1-4; tentatively, D is TRBD1 (5 bases). Germline CDR1 GTSNPN, CDR2 SVGIG (reference sequence). This CDR3 region has 13 residues. With 5 bases removed from V and 7 bases from J, the gap between germline ends came to 14 bases.

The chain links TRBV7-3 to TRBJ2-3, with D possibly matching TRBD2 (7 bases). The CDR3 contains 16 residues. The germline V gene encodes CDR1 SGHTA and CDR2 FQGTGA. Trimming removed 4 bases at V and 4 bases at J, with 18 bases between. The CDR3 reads CASSSRGGSPPDTQYF. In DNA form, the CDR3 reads TGTGCCAGCAGCTCGAGGGGGGGGTCCCCGCCAGATACGCAGTATTTT.

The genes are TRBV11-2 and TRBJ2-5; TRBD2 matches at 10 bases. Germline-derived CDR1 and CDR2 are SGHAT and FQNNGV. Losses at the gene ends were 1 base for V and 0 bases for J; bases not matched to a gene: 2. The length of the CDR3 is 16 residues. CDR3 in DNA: TGTGCCAGCAGCTTAGTAGCGGGGGGTAACCAAGAGACCCAGTACTTC. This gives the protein CASSLVAGGNQETQYF.

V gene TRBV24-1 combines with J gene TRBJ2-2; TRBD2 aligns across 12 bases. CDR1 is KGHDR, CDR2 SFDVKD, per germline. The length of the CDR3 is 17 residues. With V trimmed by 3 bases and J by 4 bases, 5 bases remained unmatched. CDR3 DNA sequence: TGTGCCACCAGTGATGCGACTAGCGGGGGCTCCACCGGGGAGCTGTTTTTT. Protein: CATSDATSGGSTGELFF.

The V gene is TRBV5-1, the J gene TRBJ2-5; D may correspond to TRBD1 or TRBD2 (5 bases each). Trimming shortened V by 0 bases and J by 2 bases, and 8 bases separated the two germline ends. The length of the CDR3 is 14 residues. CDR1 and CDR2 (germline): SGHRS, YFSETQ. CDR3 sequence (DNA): TGCGCCAGCAGCTTGGCTGGGGGACAAGAGACCCAGTACTTC. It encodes CASSLAGGQETQYF.

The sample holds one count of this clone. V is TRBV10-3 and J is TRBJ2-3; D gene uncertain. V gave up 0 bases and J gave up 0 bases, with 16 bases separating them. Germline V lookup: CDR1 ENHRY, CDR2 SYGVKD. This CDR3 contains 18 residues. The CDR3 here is CAISESTPTATSTDTQYF. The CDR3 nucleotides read TGTGCCATCAGTGAGTCGACTCCCACCGCCACTAGCACAGATACGCAGTATTTT.

CDR3 nucleotides: TGCGCCAGCAGCTTGGACCTCGGGGTTGGCTACACCTTC. Amino acid sequence: CASSLDLGVGYTF. The gene calls are TRBV5-1 and TRBJ1-2, with no clear D. This CDR3 comprises 13 residues. The germline V and J ends were trimmed by 0 bases and 7 bases, with 10 bases remaining between them. CDR1 and CDR2 (germline): SGHRS, YFSETQ.

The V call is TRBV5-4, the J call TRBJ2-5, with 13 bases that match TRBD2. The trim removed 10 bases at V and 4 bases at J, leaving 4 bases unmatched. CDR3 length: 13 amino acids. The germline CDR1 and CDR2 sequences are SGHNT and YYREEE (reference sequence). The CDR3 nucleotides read TGTGCCGGGGGACTAGCGGGGATAGAGACCCAGTACTTC. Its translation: CAGGLAGIETQYF.

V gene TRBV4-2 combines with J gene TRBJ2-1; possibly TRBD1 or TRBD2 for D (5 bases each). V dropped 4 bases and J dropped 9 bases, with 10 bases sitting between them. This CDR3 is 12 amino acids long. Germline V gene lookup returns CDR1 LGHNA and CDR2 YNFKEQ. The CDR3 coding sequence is TGTGCCAGCAGCCGAGGGACCCTTGAGCAGTTCTTC. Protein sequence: CASSRGTLEQFF.

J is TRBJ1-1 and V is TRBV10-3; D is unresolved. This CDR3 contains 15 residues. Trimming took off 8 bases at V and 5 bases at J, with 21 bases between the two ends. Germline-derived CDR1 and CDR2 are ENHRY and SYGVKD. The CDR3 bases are TGTGCCATCCGTGGGGTGGGGAAGATGAGAACTGAAGCTTTCTTT. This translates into CAIRGVGKMRTEAFF.

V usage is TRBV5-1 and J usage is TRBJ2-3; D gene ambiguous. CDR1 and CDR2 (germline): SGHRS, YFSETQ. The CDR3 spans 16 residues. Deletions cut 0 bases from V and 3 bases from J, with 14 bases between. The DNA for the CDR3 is TGCGCCAGCAGCTTGGAGGCAGCTCCTCCGACAGATACGCAGTATTTT. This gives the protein CASSLEAAPPTDTQYF.

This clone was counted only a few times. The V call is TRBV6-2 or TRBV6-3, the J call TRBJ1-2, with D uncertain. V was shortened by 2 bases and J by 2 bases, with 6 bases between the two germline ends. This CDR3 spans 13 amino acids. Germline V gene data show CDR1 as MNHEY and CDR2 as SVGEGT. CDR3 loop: CASSYLGNYGYTF. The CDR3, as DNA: TGTGCCAGCAGTTACCTGGGGAACTATGGCTACACCTTC.

CDR3: CASRNVGRGGDQPQHF. The DNA for the CDR3 is TGTGCCAGTAGAAATGTTGGCAGGGGAGGCGATCAGCCCCAGCATTTT. The rearrangement uses TRBV19 and TRBJ1-5, with D perhaps TRBD1 (6 bases). The CDR3 spans 16 residues. Germline V gene lookup returns CDR1 LNHDA and CDR2 SQIVND (reference sequence). Trimming left V 6 bases short and J 5 bases short, with 20 bases between.

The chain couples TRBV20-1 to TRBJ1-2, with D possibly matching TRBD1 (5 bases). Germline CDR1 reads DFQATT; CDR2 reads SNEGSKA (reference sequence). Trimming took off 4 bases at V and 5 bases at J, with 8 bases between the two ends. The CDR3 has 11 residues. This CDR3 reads CSANAGYGYTF. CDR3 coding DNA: TGCAGTGCTAACGCAGGGTATGGCTACACCTTC.